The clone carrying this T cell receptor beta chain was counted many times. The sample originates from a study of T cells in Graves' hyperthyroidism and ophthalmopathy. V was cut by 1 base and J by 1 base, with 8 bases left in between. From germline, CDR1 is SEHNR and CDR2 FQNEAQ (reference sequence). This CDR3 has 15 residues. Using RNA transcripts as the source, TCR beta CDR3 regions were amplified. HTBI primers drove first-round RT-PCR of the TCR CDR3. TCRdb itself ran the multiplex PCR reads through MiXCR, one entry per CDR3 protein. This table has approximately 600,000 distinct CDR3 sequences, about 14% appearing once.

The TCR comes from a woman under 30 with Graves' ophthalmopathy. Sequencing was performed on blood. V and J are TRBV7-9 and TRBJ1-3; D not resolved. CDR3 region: CASSLGWDSGNTIYF. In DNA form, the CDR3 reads TGTGCCAGCAGCTTAGGATGGGATTCTGGAAACACCATATATTTT.